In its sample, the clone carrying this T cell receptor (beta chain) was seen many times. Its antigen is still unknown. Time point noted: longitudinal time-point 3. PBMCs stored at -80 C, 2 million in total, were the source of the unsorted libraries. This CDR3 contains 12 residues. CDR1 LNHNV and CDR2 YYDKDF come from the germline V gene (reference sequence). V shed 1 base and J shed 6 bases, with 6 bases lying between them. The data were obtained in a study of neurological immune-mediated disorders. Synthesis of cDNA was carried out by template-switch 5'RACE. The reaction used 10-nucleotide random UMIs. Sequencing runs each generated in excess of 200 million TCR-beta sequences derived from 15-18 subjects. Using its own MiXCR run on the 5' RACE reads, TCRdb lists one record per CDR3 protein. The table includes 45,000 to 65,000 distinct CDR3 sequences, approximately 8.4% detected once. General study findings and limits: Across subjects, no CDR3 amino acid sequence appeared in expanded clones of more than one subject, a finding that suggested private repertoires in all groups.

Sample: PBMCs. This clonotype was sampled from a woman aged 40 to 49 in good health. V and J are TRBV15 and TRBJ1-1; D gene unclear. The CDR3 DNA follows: TGTGCCACCAGCAGAGGACTCGCTGAAGCTTTCTTT. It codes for CATSRGLAEAFF.